The 12 T cell receptor beta chains given below trace back to one sample, sequenced in a study of regulatory T cells in long-lasting Graves disease. In building TCR beta libraries, iRepertoire HTBI primers were used together with Arm-PCR of CDR3 regions. Using its own MiXCR run on the multiplex PCR reads, TCRdb lists one record per CDR3 protein. Of roughly 350,000 distinct CDR3 sequences listed, about a sixth are singletons. Time point here: newly diagnosed GD, antithyroid drugs for less than 3 months. Extracted PBMC RNA gave rise to the TCR library. This sample also belongs to another study, concerning T cells in Graves' hyperthyroidism and ophthalmopathy.

The specimen comprised peripheral blood mononuclear cells (PBMCs), sampled at new diagnosis, from a patient treated with antithyroid drugs. The receptors originated from a young woman with Graves disease.

The chain combines TRBV5-6 with TRBJ2-6, with D possibly TRBD1 on 6 matching bases. Trimming pared 2 bases from V and 2 bases from J, leaving 17 bases between. The germline CDR1 and CDR2 sequences are SGHDT and YYEEEE. This CDR3 is built from 18 residues. In nucleotides, the CDR3 is TGTGCCAGCAGCTTCAACAGGGTCTGGCCGGCTGGGGCCAACGTCCTGACTTTC. Translation gives CASSFNRVWPAGANVLTF.

This clonotype has ten or more counts. The chain recombines TRBV29-1 with TRBJ2-3, with 10 bases lining up with TRBD2. The CDR3 is made up of 16 amino acids. Trimming cost V 4 bases and J 4 bases; bases outside gene matches: 11. Germline V lookup: CDR1 SQVTM, CDR2 ANQGSEA. The CDR3 nucleotides are TGCAGCGTTGGAGGGCCCAGCGGGAGGGGCGCAGATACGCAGTATTTT. Translating it yields CSVGGPSGRGADTQYF.

The chain couples TRBV3-1 to TRBJ1-3; D is unresolved. The ends were cut back, 1 base at V and 2 bases at J, with 12 bases in the middle. The germline V gene encodes CDR1 LGHDT and CDR2 YNNKEL (reference sequence). The CDR3 is 16 amino acids. The CDR3 region has the DNA TGTGCCAGCAGCCAAGGGGATCCCGGCGCTGGAAACACCATATATTTT. Translation gives CASSQGDPGAGNTIYF.

This clonotype came up many times. This chain connects TRBV3-1 to TRBJ2-1, with 10 bases aligning to TRBD2. The CDR3 consists of 15 residues. Germline trimming cut 1 base from V and 9 bases from J; bases unmatched to any gene: 6. Germline CDR1 reads LGHDT; CDR2 reads YNNKEL (reference sequence). The CDR3 protein is CASSQVASGSGEQFF. The CDR3 DNA reads as TGTGCCAGCAGCCAAGTTGCTAGCGGGAGCGGTGAGCAGTTCTTC.

This clonotype was seen many times. The gene calls are TRBV6-1 and TRBJ2-2; TRBD2 matches at 12 bases. V trimming: 6 bases; J trimming: 4 bases; junction bases outside the gene matches: 12. The CDR3 has 18 amino acids. The germline V gene encodes CDR1 MNHNS and CDR2 SASEGT. CDR3 nucleotide sequence: TGTGCCAGCAGAGGACTAGCGGGATTCCCGGGGACCACCGGGGAGCTGTTTTTT. Protein product: CASRGLAGFPGTTGELFF.

The chain uses TRBV30 and TRBJ2-7, with TRBD1 matching 10 bases. This CDR3 has 13 amino acids. Germline V CDR1 and CDR2: GTSNPN, SVGIG (reference sequence). The trim removed 5 bases at V and 4 bases at J, leaving 5 bases unmatched. CDR3 DNA: TGTGCCTGGGAGACAGGGGGCGCATACGAGCAGTACTTC. Amino acid sequence: CAWETGGAYEQYF.

The gene calls are TRBV20-1 and TRBJ1-4; D gene unclear. Germline V lookup: CDR1 DFQATT, CDR2 SNEGSKA (reference sequence). The germline V and J ends were trimmed by 0 bases and 4 bases, with 9 bases remaining between them. The CDR3 extends over 14 amino acids. The CDR3 region has the DNA TGCAGTGCTAGAGATTTGCAGAATAATGAAAAACTGTTTTTT. Translating it yields CSARDLQNNEKLFF.

This chain's CDR3 is CASKGTSGEQFF. CDR3 bases: TGTGCCAGTAAGGGGACTAGCGGTGAGCAGTTCTTC. This chain joins TRBV19 and TRBJ2-1; TRBD2 agrees at 11 bases. V was clipped by 7 bases and J by 9 bases; unmatched bases: 2. The CDR3 is 12 residues long. CDR1 is LNHDA, CDR2 SQIVND, per germline (reference sequence).

In its sample, this clonotype was seen once. J is TRBJ2-5 and V is TRBV7-8; 9 bases match TRBD2. There are 15 residues in the CDR3. Germline CDR1 is SGHVS and CDR2 is FQNEAQ. J was trimmed by 4 bases and V by 1 base; bases with no gene match: 4. The CDR3 is CASSLVGGLAETQYF. Written as DNA, the CDR3 is TGTGCCAGCAGCTTAGTGGGGGGACTAGCAGAGACCCAGTACTTC.

The chain is built from TRBV4-1 and TRBJ1-4, with D perhaps TRBD1 (5 bases). Per germline, CDR1 MGHRA and CDR2 YSYEKL. Trimming left V 1 base short and J 8 bases short, with 14 bases between. The length of the CDR3 is 15 residues. In DNA, the CDR3 is TGCGCCAGCAGCCAAGTTGACAGCTGGGGGGAAAAACTGTTTTTT. It specifies CASSQVDSWGEKLFF.

The rearrangement links TRBV6-9 to TRBJ1-1; D remains unclear. This CDR3 spans 13 amino acids. Looked up from germline, CDR1 is MNHGY and CDR2 is SVAAGI. Trimming removed 3 bases from V and 7 bases from J, with 12 bases in between. This CDR3 reads CASSYLDVNEAFF. CDR3 DNA: TGTGCCAGCAGTTACCTCGACGTGAATGAAGCTTTCTTT.

This clonotype was detected ten times or more. The genes are TRBV20-1 and TRBJ2-2; the D is unclear. Germline V gives CDR1 DFQATT, CDR2 SNEGSKA (reference sequence). The CDR3 length is 12 residues. V lost 5 bases and J 1 base, leaving 5 bases between the germline ends. CDR3 sequence (DNA): TGCAGTGCTGAGCGGAACACCGGGGAGCTGTTTTTT. Residues: CSAERNTGELFF.